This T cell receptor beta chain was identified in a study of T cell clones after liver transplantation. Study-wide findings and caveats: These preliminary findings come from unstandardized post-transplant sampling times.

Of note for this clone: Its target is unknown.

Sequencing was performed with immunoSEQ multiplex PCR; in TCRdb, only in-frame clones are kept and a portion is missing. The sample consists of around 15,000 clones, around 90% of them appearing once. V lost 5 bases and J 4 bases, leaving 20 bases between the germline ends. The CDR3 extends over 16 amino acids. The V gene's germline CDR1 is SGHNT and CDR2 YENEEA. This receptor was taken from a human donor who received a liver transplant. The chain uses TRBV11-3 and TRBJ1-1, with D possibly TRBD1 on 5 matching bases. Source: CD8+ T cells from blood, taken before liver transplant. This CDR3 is CASSHPAGGRGTEAFF. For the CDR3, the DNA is TGTGCCAGCAGCCACCCCGCGGGGGGACGAGGCACTGAAGCTTTCTTT. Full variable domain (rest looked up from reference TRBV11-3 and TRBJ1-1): EAGVVQSPRYKIIEKKQPVAFWCNPISGHNTLYWYLQNLGQGPELLIRYENEEAVDDSQLPKDRFSAERLKGVDSTLKIQPAELGDSAVYLCASSHPAGGRGTEAFFGQGTRLTVV.